The entry below gives a single T cell receptor (beta chain) sequence along with its context. These data come from a study of blood T cell repertoires in COVID-19. At the level of the study: Italy, Spain and the United States were the sources of the convalescent and acute COVID-19 samples.

Followed over time, Seattle patients had been enrolled while infection was active. Per the study methods: Nucleated cell number was recorded as an estimate derived from reference gene primer amplification. Generated by immunoSEQ multiplex PCR, the TCRdb table keeps only in-frame clones and is missing some. V, J and clone size are those of that table, while D and trimming were read from the DNA. In the table there are 350,000 to 500,000 clones, 70% to 90% of which are singletons. The sequence was obtained from a man younger than 35 with COVID-19, enrolled during active disease. Sequenced sample: peripheral blood.

The DNA of the CDR3 is TGTGCCAGCAAAAACGGGACAATCTCCTACGAGCAGTACTTC. Translation: CASKNGTISYEQYF. The rearrangement joins TRBV21-1 to TRBJ2-7; the DNA was not compared with TRBD1, the D call given in the table. TRBV21-1 is tagged as a pseudogene. The CDR3 totals 14 residues.